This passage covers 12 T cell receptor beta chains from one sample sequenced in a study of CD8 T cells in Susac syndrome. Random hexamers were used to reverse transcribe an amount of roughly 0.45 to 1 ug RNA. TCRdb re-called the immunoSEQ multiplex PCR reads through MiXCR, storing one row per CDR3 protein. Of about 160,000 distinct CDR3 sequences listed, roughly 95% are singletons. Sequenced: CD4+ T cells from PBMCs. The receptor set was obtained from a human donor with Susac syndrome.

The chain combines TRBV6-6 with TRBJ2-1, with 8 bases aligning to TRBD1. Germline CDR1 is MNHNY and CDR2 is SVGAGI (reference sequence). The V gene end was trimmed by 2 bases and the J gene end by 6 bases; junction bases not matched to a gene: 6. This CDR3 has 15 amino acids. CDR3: CASSYGQGVGNEQFF. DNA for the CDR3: TGTGCCAGCAGTTACGGACAGGGAGTTGGCAATGAGCAGTTCTTC.

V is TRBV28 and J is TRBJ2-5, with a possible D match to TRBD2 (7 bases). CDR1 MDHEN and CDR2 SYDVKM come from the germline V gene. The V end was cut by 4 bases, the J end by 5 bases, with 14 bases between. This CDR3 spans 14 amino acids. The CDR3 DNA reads TGTGCCAGCAGTTCCCGCGGGGGCGGGGAGACCCAGTACTTC. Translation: CASSSRGGGETQYF.

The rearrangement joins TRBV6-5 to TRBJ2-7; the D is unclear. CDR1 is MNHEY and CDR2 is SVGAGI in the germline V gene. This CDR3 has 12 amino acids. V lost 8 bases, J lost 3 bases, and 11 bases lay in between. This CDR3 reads CASGVPLYEQYF. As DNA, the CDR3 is TGTGCCAGCGGTGTGCCTCTCTACGAGCAGTACTTC.

CDR3 in amino acids: CASRWSSYNEQFF. For the CDR3, the DNA is TGTGCCAGCAGGTGGAGCTCCTACAATGAGCAGTTCTTC. J is TRBJ2-1 and V is TRBV7-2; D not certain. In germline, CDR1 is SGHTA, CDR2 FQGNSA. Deletions cut 6 bases from V and 0 bases from J, with 6 bases between. This CDR3 comprises 13 residues. Full variable domain (outside the CDR3, taken from reference TRBV7-2 and TRBJ2-1): GAGVSQSPSNKVTEKGKDVELRCDPISGHTALYWYRQSLGQGLEFLIYFQGNSAPDKSGLPSDRFSAERTGGSVSTLTIQRTQQEDSAVYLCASRWSSYNEQFFGPGTRLTVL.

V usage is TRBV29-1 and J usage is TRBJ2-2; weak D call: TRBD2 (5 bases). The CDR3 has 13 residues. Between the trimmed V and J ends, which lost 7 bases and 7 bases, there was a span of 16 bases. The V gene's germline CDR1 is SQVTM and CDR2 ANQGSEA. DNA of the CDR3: TGCAGCGGTGGTTTGGGAGACGGCGGGGAGCTGTTTTTT. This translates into CSGGLGDGGELFF.

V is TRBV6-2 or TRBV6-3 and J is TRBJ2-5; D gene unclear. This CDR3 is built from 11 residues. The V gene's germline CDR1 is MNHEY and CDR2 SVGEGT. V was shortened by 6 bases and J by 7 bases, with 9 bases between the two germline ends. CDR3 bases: TGTGCCAGCAGCCCACCCGGGACCCAGTACTTC. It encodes CASSPPGTQYF.

The chain's CDR3 is CASSSTGDSYNEQFF. CDR3 nucleotide sequence: TGTGCCAGCAGCTCAACAGGGGATTCCTACAATGAGCAGTTCTTC. This chain links TRBV7-3 with TRBJ2-1; 7 positions agree with TRBD1. Trimming removed 4 bases from V and 1 base from J; junction bases left unmatched: 4. This CDR3 is 15 amino acids long. Looked up from germline, CDR1 is SGHTA and CDR2 is FQGTGA.

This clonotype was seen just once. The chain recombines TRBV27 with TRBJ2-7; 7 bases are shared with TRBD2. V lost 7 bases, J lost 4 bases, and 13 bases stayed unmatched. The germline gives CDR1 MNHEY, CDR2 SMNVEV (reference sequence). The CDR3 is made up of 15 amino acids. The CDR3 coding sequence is TGTGCCAGCACCCGTGGGTCGCGGGAGTGGTACGAGCAGTACTTC. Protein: CASTRGSREWYEQYF.

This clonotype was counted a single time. The CDR3, as DNA: TGTGCCAGCAGCCTTGACAGGTTCACCGGGGAGCTGTTTTTT. Translation: CASSLDRFTGELFF. This chain links TRBV7-2 with TRBJ2-2, with a possible D match to TRBD1 (6 bases). The CDR3 totals 14 residues. The V and J ends lost 5 bases and 4 bases respectively, with 11 bases between them. Germline CDR1 and CDR2: SGHTA and FQGNSA.

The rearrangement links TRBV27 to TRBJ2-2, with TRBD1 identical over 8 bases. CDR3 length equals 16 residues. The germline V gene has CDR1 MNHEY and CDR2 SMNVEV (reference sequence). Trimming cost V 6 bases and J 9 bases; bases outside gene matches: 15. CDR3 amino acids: CASRWGGTGRGRELFF. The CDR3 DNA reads TGTGCCAGCAGATGGGGTGGGACAGGTCGAGGCAGGGAGCTGTTTTTT.

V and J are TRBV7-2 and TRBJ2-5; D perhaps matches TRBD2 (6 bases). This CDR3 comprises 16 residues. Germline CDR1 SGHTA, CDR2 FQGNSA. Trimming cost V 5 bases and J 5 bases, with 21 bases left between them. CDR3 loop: CASSTTKGRRLETQYF. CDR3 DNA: TGTGCCAGCAGCACCACGAAGGGGAGGCGGCTGGAGACCCAGTACTTC.

CDR3 in amino acids: CASSLDVWPNSPLHF. For the CDR3, the DNA is TGTGCCAGCAGCTTGGACGTTTGGCCAAATTCACCCCTCCACTTT. V usage is TRBV5-6 and J usage is TRBJ1-6; no definite D call. The length of the CDR3 is 15 residues. The germline gives CDR1 SGHDT, CDR2 YYEEEE. Trimming cost V 0 bases and J 7 bases, with 11 bases left between them.